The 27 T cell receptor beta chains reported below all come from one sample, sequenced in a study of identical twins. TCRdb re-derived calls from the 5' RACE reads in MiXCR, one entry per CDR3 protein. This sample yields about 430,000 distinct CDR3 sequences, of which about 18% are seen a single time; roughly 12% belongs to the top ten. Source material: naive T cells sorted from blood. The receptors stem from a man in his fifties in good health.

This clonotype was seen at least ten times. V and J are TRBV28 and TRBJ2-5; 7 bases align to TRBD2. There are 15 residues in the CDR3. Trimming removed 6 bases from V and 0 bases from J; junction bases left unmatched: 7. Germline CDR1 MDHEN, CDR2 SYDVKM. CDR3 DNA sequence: TGTGCCAGCAGGGCTTGGGGGGGAAACCAAGAGACCCAGTACTTC. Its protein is CASRAWGGNQETQYF.

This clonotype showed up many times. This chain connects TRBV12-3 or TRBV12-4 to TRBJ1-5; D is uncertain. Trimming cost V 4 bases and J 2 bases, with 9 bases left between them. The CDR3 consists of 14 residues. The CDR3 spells CASSYRVGNQPQHF. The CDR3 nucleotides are TGTGCCAGCAGTTACCGGGTAGGCAATCAGCCCCAGCATTTT.

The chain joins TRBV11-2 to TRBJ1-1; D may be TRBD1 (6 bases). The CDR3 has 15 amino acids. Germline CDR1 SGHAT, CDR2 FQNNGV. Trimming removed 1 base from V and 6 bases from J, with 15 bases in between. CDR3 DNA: TGTGCCAGCAGCTTAGGGCCAGGGGCACAAGCTGAAGCTTTCTTT. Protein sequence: CASSLGPGAQAEAFF.

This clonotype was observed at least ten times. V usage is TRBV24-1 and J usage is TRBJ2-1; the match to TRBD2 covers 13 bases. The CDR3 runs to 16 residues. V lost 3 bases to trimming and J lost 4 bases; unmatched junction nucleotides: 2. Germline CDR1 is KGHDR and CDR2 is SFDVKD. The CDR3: CATSDRTSGGYNEQFF. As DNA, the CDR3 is TGTGCCACCAGTGATCGGACTAGCGGGGGTTACAATGAGCAGTTCTTC.

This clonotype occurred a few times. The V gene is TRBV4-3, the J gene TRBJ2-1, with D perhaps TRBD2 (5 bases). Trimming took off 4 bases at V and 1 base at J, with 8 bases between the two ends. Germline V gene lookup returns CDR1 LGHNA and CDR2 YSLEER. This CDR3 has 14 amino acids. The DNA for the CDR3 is TGCGCCAGCAGCCCGGAGCGGTCCTACAATGAGCAGTTCTTC. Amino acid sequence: CASSPERSYNEQFF.

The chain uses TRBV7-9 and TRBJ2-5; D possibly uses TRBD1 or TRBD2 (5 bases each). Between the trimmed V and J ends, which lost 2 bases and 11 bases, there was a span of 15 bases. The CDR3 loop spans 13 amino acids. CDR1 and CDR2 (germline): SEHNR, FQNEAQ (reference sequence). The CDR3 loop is CASSLRDPGPQYF. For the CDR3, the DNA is TGTGCCAGCAGCTTAAGGGACCCGGGACCACAGTACTTC. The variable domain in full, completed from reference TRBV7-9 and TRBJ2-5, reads DTGVSQNPRHKITKRGQNVTFRCDPISEHNRLYWYRQTLGQGPEFLTYFQNEAQLEKSRLLSDRFSAERPKGSFSTLEIQRTEQGDSAMYLCASSLRDPGPQYFGPGTRLLVL.

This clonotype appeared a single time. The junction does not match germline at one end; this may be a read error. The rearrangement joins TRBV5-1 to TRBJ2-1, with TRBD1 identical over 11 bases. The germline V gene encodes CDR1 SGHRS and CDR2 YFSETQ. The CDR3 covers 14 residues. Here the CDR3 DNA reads TGCGCCAGCAGCTCGGACAGGGGGCATAATGATCAGTTCTTC. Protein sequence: CASSSDRGHNDQFF. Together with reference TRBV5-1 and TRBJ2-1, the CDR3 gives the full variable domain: KAGVTQTPRYLIKTRGQQVTLSCSPISGHRSVSWYQQTPGQGLQFLFEYFSETQRNKGNFPGRFSGRQFSNSRSEMNVSTLELGDSALYLCASSSDRGHNDQFFGPGTRLTVL.

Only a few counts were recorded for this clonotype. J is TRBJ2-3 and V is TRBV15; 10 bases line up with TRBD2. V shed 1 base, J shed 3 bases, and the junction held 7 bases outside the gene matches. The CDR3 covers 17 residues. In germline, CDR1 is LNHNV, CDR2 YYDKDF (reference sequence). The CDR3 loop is CATSRVKSGRGTDTQYF. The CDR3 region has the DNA TGTGCCACCAGCAGAGTTAAGAGCGGGAGGGGAACAGATACGCAGTATTTT.

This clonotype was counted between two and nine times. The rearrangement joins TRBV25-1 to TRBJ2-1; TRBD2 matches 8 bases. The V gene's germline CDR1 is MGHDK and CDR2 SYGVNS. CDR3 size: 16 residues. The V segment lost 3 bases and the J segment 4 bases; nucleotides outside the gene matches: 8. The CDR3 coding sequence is TGTGCCAGCAGTGAGCCTCTAGCGGGTACTTACAATGAGCAGTTCTTC. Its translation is CASSEPLAGTYNEQFF. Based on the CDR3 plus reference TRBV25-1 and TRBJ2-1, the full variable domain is EADIYQTPRYLVIGTGKKITLECSQTMGHDKMYWYQQDPGMELHLIHYSYGVNSTEKGDLSSESTVSRIRTEHFPLTLESARPSHTSQYLCASSEPLAGTYNEQFFGPGTRLTVL.

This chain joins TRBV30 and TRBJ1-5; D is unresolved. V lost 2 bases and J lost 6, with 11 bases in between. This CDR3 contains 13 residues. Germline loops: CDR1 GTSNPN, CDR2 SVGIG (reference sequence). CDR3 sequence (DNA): TGTGCCTGGAGTACGCGGCCGGGTCAGCCCCAGCATTTT. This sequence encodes CAWSTRPGQPQHF.

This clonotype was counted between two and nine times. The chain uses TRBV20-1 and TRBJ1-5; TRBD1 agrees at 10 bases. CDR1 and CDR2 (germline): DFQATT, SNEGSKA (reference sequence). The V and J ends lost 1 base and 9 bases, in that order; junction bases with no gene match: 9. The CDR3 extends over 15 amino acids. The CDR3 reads CSARGQGASLRPQHF. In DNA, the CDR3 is TGCAGTGCTAGAGGACAGGGGGCGAGTTTACGGCCCCAGCATTTT.

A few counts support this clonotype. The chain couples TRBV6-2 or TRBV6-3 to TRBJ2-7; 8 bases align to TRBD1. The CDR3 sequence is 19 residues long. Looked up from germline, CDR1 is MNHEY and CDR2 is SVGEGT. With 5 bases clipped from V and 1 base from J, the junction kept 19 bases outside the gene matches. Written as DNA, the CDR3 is TGTGCCAGCAGTCGAACCGGGACAGGCACGGAGATAGTATCCTACGAGCAGTACTTC. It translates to CASSRTGTGTEIVSYEQYF.

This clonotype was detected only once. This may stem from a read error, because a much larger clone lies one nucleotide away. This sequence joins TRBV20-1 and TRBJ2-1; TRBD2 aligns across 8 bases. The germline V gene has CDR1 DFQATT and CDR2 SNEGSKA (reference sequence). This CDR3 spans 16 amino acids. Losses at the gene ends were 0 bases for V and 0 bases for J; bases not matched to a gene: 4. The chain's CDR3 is CSAREDGTSSYNEQFF. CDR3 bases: TGCAGTGCTAGAGAGGACGGGACTAGCTCCTACAATGAGCAGTTCTTC.

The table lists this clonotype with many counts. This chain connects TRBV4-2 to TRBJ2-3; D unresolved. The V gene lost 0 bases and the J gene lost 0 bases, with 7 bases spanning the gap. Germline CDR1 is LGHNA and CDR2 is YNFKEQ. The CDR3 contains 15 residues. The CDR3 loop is CASSQEGDSTDTQYF. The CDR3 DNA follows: TGTGCCAGCAGCCAAGAAGGCGACAGCACAGATACGCAGTATTTT.

The CDR3 DNA follows: TGTGCCAGCAGGGACAGTATGTACAATGAGCAGTTCTTC. Its translation is CASRDSMYNEQFF. V usage is TRBV6-6 and J usage is TRBJ2-1, with D possibly matching TRBD1 (6 bases). The CDR3 extends over 13 amino acids. From germline, CDR1 is MNHNY and CDR2 SVGAGI (reference sequence). V was trimmed by 6 bases and J by 4 bases, leaving 10 bases between them.

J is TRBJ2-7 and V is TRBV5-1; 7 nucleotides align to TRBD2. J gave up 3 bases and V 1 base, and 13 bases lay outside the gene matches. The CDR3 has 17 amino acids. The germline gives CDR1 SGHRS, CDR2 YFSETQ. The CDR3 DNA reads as TGCGCCAGCAGCTTGTTTGAGGGCGGGAGCCCTCACTACGAGCAGTACTTC. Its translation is CASSLFEGGSPHYEQYF.

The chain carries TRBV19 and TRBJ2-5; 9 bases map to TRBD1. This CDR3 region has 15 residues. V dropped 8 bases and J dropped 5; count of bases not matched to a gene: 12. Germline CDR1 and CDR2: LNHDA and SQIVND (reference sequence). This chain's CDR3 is CASSMGATGGETQYF. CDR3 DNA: TGTGCCAGTTCCATGGGGGCGACAGGGGGTGAGACCCAGTACTTC.

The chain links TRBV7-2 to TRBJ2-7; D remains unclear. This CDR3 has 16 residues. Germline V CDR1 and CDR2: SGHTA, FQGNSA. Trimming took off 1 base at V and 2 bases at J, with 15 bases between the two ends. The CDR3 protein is CASSLGLASRPYEQYF. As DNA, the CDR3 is TGTGCCAGCAGCTTAGGCTTGGCCTCCAGGCCCTACGAGCAGTACTTC.

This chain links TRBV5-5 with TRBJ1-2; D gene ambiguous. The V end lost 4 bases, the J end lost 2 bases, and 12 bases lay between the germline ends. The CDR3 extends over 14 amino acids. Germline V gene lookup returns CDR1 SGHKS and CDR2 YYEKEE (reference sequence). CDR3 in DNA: TGTGCCAGCAGCCCTCCTACGGGAAACTATGGCTACACCTTC. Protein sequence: CASSPPTGNYGYTF.

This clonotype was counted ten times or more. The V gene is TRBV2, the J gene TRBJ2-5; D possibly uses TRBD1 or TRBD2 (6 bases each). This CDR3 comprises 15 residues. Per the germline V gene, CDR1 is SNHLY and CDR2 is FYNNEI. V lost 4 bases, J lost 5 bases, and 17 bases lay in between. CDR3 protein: CASSGGRGRMETQYF. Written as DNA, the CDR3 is TGTGCCAGCAGTGGTGGCCGGGGGCGGATGGAGACCCAGTACTTC.

The CDR3 nucleotides are TGCAGTGCTACCCTACAGGTGGCATCCTACGAGCAGTACTTC. Encoded protein: CSATLQVASYEQYF. V usage is TRBV20-1 and J usage is TRBJ2-7; maybe TRBD1 (5 bases). The germline V gene encodes CDR1 DFQATT and CDR2 SNEGSKA (reference sequence). The germline V and J ends were trimmed by 4 bases and 1 base, with 14 bases remaining between them. The CDR3 sequence is 14 residues long.

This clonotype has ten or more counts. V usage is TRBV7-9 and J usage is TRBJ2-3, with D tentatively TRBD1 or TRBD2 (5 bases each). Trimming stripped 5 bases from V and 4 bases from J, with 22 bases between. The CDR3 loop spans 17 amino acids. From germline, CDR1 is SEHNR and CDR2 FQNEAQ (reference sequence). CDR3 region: CASSAVRGTGSADTQYF. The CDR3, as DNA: TGTGCCAGCAGCGCGGTGAGGGGTACGGGATCCGCAGATACGCAGTATTTT.

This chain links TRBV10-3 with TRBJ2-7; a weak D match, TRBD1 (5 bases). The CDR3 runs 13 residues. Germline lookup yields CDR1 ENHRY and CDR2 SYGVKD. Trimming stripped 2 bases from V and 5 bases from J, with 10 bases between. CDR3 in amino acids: CAISEAQGDEQYF. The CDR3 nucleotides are TGTGCCATCAGTGAGGCCCAAGGGGACGAGCAGTACTTC.

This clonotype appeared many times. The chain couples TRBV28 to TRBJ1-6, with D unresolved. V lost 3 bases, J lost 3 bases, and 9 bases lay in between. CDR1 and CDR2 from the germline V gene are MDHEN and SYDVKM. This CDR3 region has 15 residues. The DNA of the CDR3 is TGTGCCAGCAGTTTCCCCCCGCTCTATAATTCACCCCTCCACTTT. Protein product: CASSFPPLYNSPLHF.

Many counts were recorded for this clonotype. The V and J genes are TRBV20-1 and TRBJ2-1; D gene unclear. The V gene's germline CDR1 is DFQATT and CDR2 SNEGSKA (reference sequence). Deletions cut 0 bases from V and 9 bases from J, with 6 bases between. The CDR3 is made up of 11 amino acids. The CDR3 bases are TGCAGTGCTAGAGATTTGGCTGAGCAGTTCTTC. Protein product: CSARDLAEQFF.

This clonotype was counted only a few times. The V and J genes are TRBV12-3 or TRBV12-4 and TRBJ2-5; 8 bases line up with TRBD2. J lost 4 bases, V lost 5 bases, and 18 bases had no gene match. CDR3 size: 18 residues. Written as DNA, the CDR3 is TGTGCCAGCAGTCCGAACCCGGGCCCCGGGAGGGCCGGAGAGACCCAGTACTTC. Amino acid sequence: CASSPNPGPGRAGETQYF.

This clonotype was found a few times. This chain's CDR3 is CASSMTGTSSTYEQYF. Written as DNA, the CDR3 is TGTGCCAGTAGTATGACCGGGACTAGCTCAACCTACGAGCAGTACTTC. The chain has TRBV19 and TRBJ2-7, with TRBD2 identical over 9 bases. Germline CDR1 LNHDA, CDR2 SQIVND (reference sequence). V dropped 3 bases and J dropped 2; count of bases not matched to a gene: 8. The CDR3 spans 16 residues.